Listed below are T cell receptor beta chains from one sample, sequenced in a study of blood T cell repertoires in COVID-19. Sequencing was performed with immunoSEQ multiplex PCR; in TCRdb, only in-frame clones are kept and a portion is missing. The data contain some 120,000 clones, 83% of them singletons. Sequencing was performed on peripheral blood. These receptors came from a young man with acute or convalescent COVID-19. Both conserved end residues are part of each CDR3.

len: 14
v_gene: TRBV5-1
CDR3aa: CASSLGQGLETQYF

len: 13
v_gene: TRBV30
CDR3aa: CAWSVRVGETQYF

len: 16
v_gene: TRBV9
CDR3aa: CASSPPGGRSYNEQFF

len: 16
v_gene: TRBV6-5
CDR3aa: CASSYFQTGVNTEAFF

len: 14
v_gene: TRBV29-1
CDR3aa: CSVQDRGTPYEQYF

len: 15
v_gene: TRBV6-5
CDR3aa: CASRYRGSTNEKLFF

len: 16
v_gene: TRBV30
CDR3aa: CAWGGGKDRVENEQFF

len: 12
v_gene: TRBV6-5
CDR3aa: CATAQGPDGYTF

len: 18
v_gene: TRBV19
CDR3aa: CASSTRQGALMMNTEAFF

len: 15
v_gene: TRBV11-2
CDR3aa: CASSSLNRGAYGYTF

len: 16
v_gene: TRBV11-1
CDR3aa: CASSPPRGILIDTQYF

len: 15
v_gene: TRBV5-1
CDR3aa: CASSLNTGGGDGYTF

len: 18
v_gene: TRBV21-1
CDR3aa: CASPPGVNPKGSGEEQFF

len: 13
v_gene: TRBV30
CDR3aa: CACDRGQDTEAFF

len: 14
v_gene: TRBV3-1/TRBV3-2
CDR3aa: CASSPRQGQGEQFF

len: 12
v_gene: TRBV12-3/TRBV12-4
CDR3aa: CASRGQGNTIYF

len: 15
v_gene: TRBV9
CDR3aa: CASSVGGGIPYGYTF

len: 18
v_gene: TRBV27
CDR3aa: CASSLSLAGGRGTDTQYF

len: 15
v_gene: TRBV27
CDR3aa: CASSSRGVWDNEQFF

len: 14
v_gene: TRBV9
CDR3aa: CASALSGATDTQYF

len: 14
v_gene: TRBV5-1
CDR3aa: CASSLAPPDTEAFF

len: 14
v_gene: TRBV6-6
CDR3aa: CATLAIPSNQPQHF

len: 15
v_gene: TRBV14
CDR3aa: CASSAGLAFRNEQFF

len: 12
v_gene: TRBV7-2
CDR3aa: CASSAERGEQYF

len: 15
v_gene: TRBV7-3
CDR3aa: CASSLYGTSPSEQFF

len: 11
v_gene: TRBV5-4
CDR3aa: CASSFGDEQYF

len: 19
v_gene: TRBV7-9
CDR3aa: CASSLGGLAGGSGANVLTF

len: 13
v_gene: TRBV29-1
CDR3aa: CSARTGGLTEAFF

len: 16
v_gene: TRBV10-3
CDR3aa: CAISEPGQGVTGELFF

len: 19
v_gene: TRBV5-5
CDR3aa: CASSFRLWTGTYSGNTIYF

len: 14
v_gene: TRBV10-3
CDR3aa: CAISDRVGNQPQHF

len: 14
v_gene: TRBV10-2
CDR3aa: CATLRGTSGDTQYF

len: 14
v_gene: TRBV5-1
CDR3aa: CASSDTGGNSPLHF

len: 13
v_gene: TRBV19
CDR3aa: CASSIDKNTEAFF

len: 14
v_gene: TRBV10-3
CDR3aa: CATQGEGSGTEAFF

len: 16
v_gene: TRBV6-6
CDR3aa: CASSYSYVGTYNEQFF

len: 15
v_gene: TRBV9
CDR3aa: CASSVDWGPDSPLHF

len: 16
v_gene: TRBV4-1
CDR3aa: CASSQDGYPGTYGYTF

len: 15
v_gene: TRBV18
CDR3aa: CASSPNRGLNTEAFF

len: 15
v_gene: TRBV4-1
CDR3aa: CASSQDWDSSYEQYF

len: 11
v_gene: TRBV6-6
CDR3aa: CASSFGETQYF